Presented here are 30 T cell receptor beta chains from one specimen sequenced in a study of blood T cell repertoires in COVID-19. Assay used: immunoSEQ multiplex PCR; TCRdb lists only in-frame clones, some missing. The sample has roughly 87,000 clones, approximately 75% seen once. The sequenced material came from peripheral blood. The receptor source for this set is a woman between 50 and 59 years old with acute or convalescent COVID-19.

The chain carries TRBV6-5 and TRBJ1-1; possible D gene TRBD1, 5 bases. This CDR3 has 14 amino acids. Germline V CDR1 and CDR2: MNHEY, SVGAGI. V was trimmed by 5 bases and J by 6 bases, leaving 16 bases between them. CDR3 loop: CASSRGTPGPEAFF. The DNA of the CDR3 is TGTGCCAGCAGTCGAGGAACTCCAGGGCCTGAAGCTTTCTTT.

This chain's CDR3 is CASQDNSRETQYF. As DNA, the CDR3 is TGTGCCAGCCAGGACAACTCTCGAGAGACCCAGTACTTC. The rearrangement links TRBV2 to TRBJ2-5; perhaps TRBD1 as D (5 bases). This CDR3 has 13 amino acids. Per germline, CDR1 SNHLY and CDR2 FYNNEI. The germline V and J ends were trimmed by 8 bases and 4 bases, with 14 bases remaining between them.

The genes are TRBV7-2 and TRBJ1-5; D remains unclear. Germline CDR1 and CDR2: SGHTA and FQGNSA. V shed 5 bases and J shed 1 base, with 12 bases lying between them. The CDR3 is 15 amino acids. The CDR3 coding sequence is TGTGCCAGCAGCCCGGCGACGGGGAGCAATCAGCCCCAGCATTTT. Translated, it gives CASSPATGSNQPQHF.

This clone has a handful of counts. The genes are TRBV4-2 and TRBJ1-5; 9 nucleotides align to TRBD1. Germline-derived CDR1 and CDR2 are LGHNA and YNFKEQ. This CDR3 spans 16 amino acids. Trimming removed 4 bases from V and 1 base from J; junction bases left unmatched: 5. The CDR3 sequence: CASSLQGAKSNQPQHF. In DNA, the CDR3 is TGTGCCAGCAGCCTACAGGGGGCAAAAAGCAATCAGCCCCAGCATTTT.

The rearrangement joins TRBV28 to TRBJ2-7; 8 nucleotides align to TRBD2. CDR1 is MDHEN and CDR2 is SYDVKM in the germline V gene. Trimming removed 10 bases from V and 9 bases from J; junction bases left unmatched: 14. The CDR3 is made up of 13 amino acids. The CDR3 spells CAIAGGRGVWQYF. The CDR3 DNA sequence: TGTGCCATCGCCGGGGGGCGGGGGGTGTGGCAGTACTTC.

The chain carries TRBV9 and TRBJ2-5; 7 positions agree with TRBD2. CDR1 is SGDLS, CDR2 YYNGEE, per germline. The trim removed 4 bases at V and 5 bases at J, leaving 8 bases unmatched. This CDR3 contains 14 residues. Written as DNA, the CDR3 is TGTGCCAGCAGCCAAGGACTAGGCGAGGAGACCCAGTACTTC. It codes for CASSQGLGEETQYF.

In its sample, this clone was seen once. The genes are TRBV20-1 and TRBJ2-1; 7 bases are shared with TRBD2. The CDR3 runs to 14 residues. In germline, CDR1 is DFQATT, CDR2 SNEGSKA (reference sequence). V was pared by 3 bases and J by 4 bases, with 6 bases of the junction left unmatched. Here the CDR3 reads CSASRLAEYNEQFF. CDR3 DNA: TGCAGTGCTAGTCGGCTAGCGGAATACAATGAGCAGTTCTTC.

The chain joins TRBV12-3 or TRBV12-4 to TRBJ2-7; D call uncertain. CDR3 size: 13 residues. V was trimmed by 2 bases and J by 5 bases, leaving 10 bases between them. The CDR3 region is CASSLRSHDEQYF. In DNA, the CDR3 is TGTGCCAGCAGTTTACGTAGTCACGACGAGCAGTACTTC.

The gene calls are TRBV4-2 and TRBJ1-5, with D perhaps matching TRBD1 (6 bases). The CDR3 spans 15 residues. Trimming took off 1 base at V and 1 base at J, with 8 bases between the two ends. Germline CDR1 reads LGHNA; CDR2 reads YNFKEQ. The CDR3: CASSQAGESNQPQHF. CDR3 nucleotides: TGTGCCAGCAGCCAAGCAGGGGAGAGCAATCAGCCCCAGCATTTT.

Only a few counts were recorded for this clone. The chain uses TRBV28 and TRBJ1-1, with a weak D call TRBD1 (6 bases). The CDR3 is 13 amino acids. V lost 4 bases and J 8 bases, leaving 14 bases between the germline ends. Germline CDR1 and CDR2: MDHEN and SYDVKM. The CDR3 bases are TGTGCCAGCAGTTCCACAGGGCAACACGAAGCTTTCTTT. It encodes CASSSTGQHEAFF.

The J gene is TRBJ1-5, the V gene TRBV12-3 or TRBV12-4; D is perhaps TRBD1 (6 bases). V lost 7 bases and J lost 6, with 10 bases in between. The CDR3 length is 12 residues. Written as DNA, the CDR3 is TGTGCCAGCAACAGGGCTTCTCAGCCCCAGCATTTT. It codes for CASNRASQPQHF.

The chain uses TRBV4-1 and TRBJ2-7, with 10 bases aligning to TRBD1. This CDR3 is built from 15 residues. V dropped 1 base and J dropped 2; count of bases not matched to a gene: 2. Germline-derived CDR1 and CDR2 are MGHRA and YSYEKL. CDR3: CASSQGTGGTYEQYF. CDR3 bases: TGCGCCAGCAGCCAAGGGACAGGGGGTACCTACGAGCAGTACTTC.

This chain links TRBV6-6 with TRBJ1-2; D is uncertain. Per germline, CDR1 MNHNY and CDR2 SVGAGI (reference sequence). Trimming shortened V by 4 bases and J by 2 bases, and 11 bases separated the two germline ends. This CDR3 region has 14 residues. In DNA form, the CDR3 reads TGTGCCAGCAGTTCCTGGACGGGGAACTATGGCTACACCTTC. Amino acids: CASSSWTGNYGYTF.

J is TRBJ2-7 and V is TRBV10-3; 7 nucleotides agree with TRBD2. The CDR3 has 13 residues. Germline-derived CDR1 and CDR2 are ENHRY and SYGVKD. Germline trimming cut 7 bases from V and 4 bases from J; bases unmatched to any gene: 7. The CDR3 loop is CAITETGGYEQYF. CDR3 nucleotides: TGTGCCATCACCGAGACGGGGGGTTACGAGCAGTACTTC.

Only a few counts were recorded for this clone. This chain joins TRBV7-8 and TRBJ1-2, with 10 bases that match TRBD1. Trimming at V came to 4 bases and at J to 3 bases, leaving 5 bases not matched to a gene. Per germline, CDR1 SGHVS and CDR2 FQNEAQ. The CDR3 covers 15 residues. CDR3 loop: CASSSGQGVYYGYTF. The CDR3 bases are TGTGCCAGCAGCTCAGGACAGGGGGTTTACTATGGCTACACCTTC.

This CDR3 reads CASSVQQGLNTEAFF. As DNA, the CDR3 is TGCGCCAGCAGCGTACAACAGGGGTTGAACACTGAAGCTTTCTTT. The chain carries TRBV5-1 and TRBJ1-1; 7 positions agree with TRBD1. The CDR3 runs to 15 residues. Per germline, CDR1 SGHRS and CDR2 YFSETQ. Trimming cost V 4 bases and J 0 bases; bases outside gene matches: 6. The full variable domain, its missing parts supplied by reference TRBV5-1 and TRBJ1-1, is KAGVTQTPRYLIKTRGQQVTLSCSPISGHRSVSWYQQTPGQGLQFLFEYFSETQRNKGNFPGRFSGRQFSNSRSEMNVSTLELGDSALYLCASSVQQGLNTEAFFGQGTRLTVV.

J is TRBJ1-1 and V is TRBV4-1; D remains unclear. Germline V lookup: CDR1 MGHRA, CDR2 YSYEKL. This CDR3 comprises 14 residues. Trimming pared 4 bases from V and 4 bases from J, leaving 13 bases between. CDR3 bases: TGCGCCAGCAGCCTCGCCCCGTTGGCCACTGAAGCTTTCTTT. It yields the protein CASSLAPLATEAFF.

This sequence joins TRBV30 and TRBJ1-3; TRBD1 is a possible D gene (6 bases). Germline loops: CDR1 GTSNPN, CDR2 SVGIG (reference sequence). This CDR3 spans 14 amino acids. V was shortened by 2 bases and J by 0 bases, with 8 bases between the two germline ends. The CDR3 reads CAWSTTGSGNTIYF. The CDR3 coding sequence is TGTGCCTGGAGTACGACAGGCTCTGGAAACACCATATATTTT.

In its sample, this clone was seen once. This chain connects TRBV2 to TRBJ1-2; D not resolved. V lost 8 bases, J lost 4 bases, and 20 bases lay in between. The CDR3 contains 15 residues. From germline, CDR1 is SNHLY and CDR2 FYNNEI. As DNA, the CDR3 is TGTGCCAGCGAGGCGCCTAGCAAGGCAGCCTATGGCTACACCTTC. Its protein product is CASEAPSKAAYGYTF. The whole variable domain, filled in from reference TRBV2 and TRBJ1-2, reads EPEVTQTPSHQVTQMGQEVILRCVPISNHLYFYWYRQILGQKVEFLVSFYNNEISEKSEIFDDQFSVERPDGSNFTLKIRSTKLEDSAMYFCASEAPSKAAYGYTFGSGTRLTVV.

The gene calls are TRBV5-1 and TRBJ1-1; no definite D call. In germline, CDR1 is SGHRS, CDR2 YFSETQ. Trimming shortened V by 7 bases and J by 0 bases, and 10 bases separated the two germline ends. The CDR3 is 13 amino acids. The CDR3 coding sequence is TGCGCCAGCCTGGGCCCCATGAACACTGAAGCTTTCTTT. It specifies CASLGPMNTEAFF.

The V call is TRBV2, the J call TRBJ2-2, with D unresolved. Germline V gene data show CDR1 as SNHLY and CDR2 as FYNNEI. The V gene lost 1 base and the J gene lost 2 bases, with 5 bases spanning the gap. This CDR3 comprises 14 residues. The CDR3 DNA follows: TGTGCCAGCAGTGAAGTCATTAACACCGGGGAGCTGTTTTTT. This translates into CASSEVINTGELFF.

A few counts support this clone. The genes are TRBV27 and TRBJ2-5; perhaps TRBD2 as D (5 bases). CDR1 is MNHEY and CDR2 is SMNVEV in the germline V gene (reference sequence). The CDR3 totals 14 residues. Trimming removed 0 bases at V and 1 base at J, with 6 bases between. The CDR3 protein is CASSLSRGQETQYF. In nucleotides, the CDR3 is TGTGCCAGCAGTTTATCCCGGGGCCAAGAGACCCAGTACTTC.

The chain uses TRBV27 and TRBJ2-1; D possibly corresponds to TRBD1 (6 bases). This CDR3 is built from 15 residues. The germline V gene encodes CDR1 MNHEY and CDR2 SMNVEV (reference sequence). Trimming pared 4 bases from V and 8 bases from J, leaving 18 bases between. CDR3 DNA: TGTGCCAGCAGTTCCCCAATCCAGGGGATTTATGAGCAGTTCTTC. This gives the protein CASSSPIQGIYEQFF.

The V call is TRBV7-6, the J call TRBJ2-7; the match to TRBD1 covers 9 bases. Germline V CDR1 and CDR2: SGHVS, FNYEAQ. The CDR3 totals 16 residues. J lost 2 bases, V lost 5 bases, and 10 bases had no gene match. In nucleotides, the CDR3 is TGTGCCAGCAGCCTAAAAACAGGGGGCCCCCCCTACGAGCAGTACTTC. Protein sequence: CASSLKTGGPPYEQYF.

The count of this clone is one. This rearrangement joins TRBV5-8 to TRBJ2-1; 7 bases match TRBD2. With 2 bases clipped from V and 3 bases from J, the junction kept 5 bases outside the gene matches. The germline V gene encodes CDR1 SGHTS and CDR2 YDEGEE. CDR3 length equals 15 residues. The CDR3 spells CASSLAGRGYNEQFF. In nucleotides, the CDR3 is TGTGCCAGCAGCTTAGCGGGACGGGGCTACAATGAGCAGTTCTTC.

CDR3 loop: CATADERGETQYF. CDR3 DNA sequence: TGTGCCACGGCGGATGAAAGGGGAGAGACCCAGTACTTC. The V call is TRBV6-1, the J call TRBJ2-5; D may be TRBD1 (5 bases). Germline CDR1 and CDR2: MNHNS and SASEGT. The CDR3 sequence is 13 residues long. Trimming stripped 10 bases from V and 4 bases from J, with 16 bases between.

The V call is TRBV11-2, the J call TRBJ1-2; TRBD1 matches 7 bases. The junction had 8 bases not matched to a gene; V was cut back by 6 bases and J by 4 bases. CDR1 and CDR2 from the germline V gene are SGHAT and FQNNGV. This CDR3 region has 14 residues. This CDR3 is CASRPSTGAYGYTF. The CDR3 region has the DNA TGTGCCAGCAGGCCATCTACAGGGGCCTATGGCTACACCTTC.

This chain connects TRBV12-3 or TRBV12-4 to TRBJ2-1, with D possibly TRBD1 on 5 matching bases. The CDR3 is 10 residues long. The V gene lost 8 bases and the J gene lost 10 bases, with 9 bases spanning the gap. CDR3 bases: TGTGCCAGCGGGTACAGGGAGCAGTTCTTC. Translating it yields CASGYREQFF.

CDR3: CAWSGRQGTDTQYF. In DNA, the CDR3 is TGTGCCTGGAGTGGGCGGCAGGGGACAGATACGCAGTATTTT. The V gene is TRBV30, the J gene TRBJ2-3, with D possibly matching TRBD1 (6 bases). Germline-derived CDR1 and CDR2 are GTSNPN and SVGIG (reference sequence). The V and J ends lost 1 base and 3 bases respectively, with 11 bases between them. This CDR3 comprises 14 residues.

This clone was seen a handful of times. The chain is built from TRBV5-1 and TRBJ2-1, with TRBD1 matching over 7 bases. The CDR3 covers 13 residues. The germline gives CDR1 SGHRS, CDR2 YFSETQ. V was clipped by 4 bases and J by 9 bases; unmatched bases: 7. The CDR3: CASSPGQSGEQFF. CDR3 nucleotide sequence: TGCGCCAGCAGCCCGGGACAGTCGGGTGAGCAGTTCTTC.